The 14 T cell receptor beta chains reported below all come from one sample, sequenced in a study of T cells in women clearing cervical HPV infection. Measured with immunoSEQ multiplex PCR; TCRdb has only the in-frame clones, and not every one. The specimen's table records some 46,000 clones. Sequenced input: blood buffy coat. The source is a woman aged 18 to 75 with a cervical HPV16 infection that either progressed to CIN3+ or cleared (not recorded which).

CDR3 bases read: TGTGCCAGCACCCGACTAGCGGGAGGGCTCAATGAG. As protein: CASTRLAGGLNE. The full CDR3 is CASTRLAGGLNEQFF. The chain joins TRBV7-6 to TRBJ2-1, with 14 bases that match TRBD2. The read terminates 3 residues before the CDR3 end, so the remaining end is supplied by the germline J gene. Unmatched junction bases numbered 5, after V lost 7 bases and J lost 6 bases. CDR1 is SGHVS and CDR2 is FNYEAQ in the germline V gene. The CDR3 contains 15 residues.

The CDR3 bases that were read are TGTGCCAGCAGCTTCCGGGACAGCCCCTACAATGAG. It encodes CASSFRDSPYNE. The whole CDR3 sequence is CASSFRDSPYNEQFF. The chain joins TRBV7-9 to TRBJ2-1; 7 nucleotides match TRBD1. The read comes to an end 3 residues before the CDR3 does, leaving the germline J gene to fill in the end. This CDR3 contains 15 residues. Trimming cost V 3 bases and J 2 bases; bases outside gene matches: 4. The V gene's germline CDR1 is SEHNR and CDR2 FQNEAQ (reference sequence).

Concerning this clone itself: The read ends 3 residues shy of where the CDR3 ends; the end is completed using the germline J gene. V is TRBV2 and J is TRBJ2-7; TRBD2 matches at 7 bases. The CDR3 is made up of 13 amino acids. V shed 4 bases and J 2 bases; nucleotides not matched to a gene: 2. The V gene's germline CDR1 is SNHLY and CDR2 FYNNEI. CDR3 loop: CASSVGGTYEQYF. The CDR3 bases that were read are TGTGCCAGCAGTGTGGGGGGGACCTACGAG. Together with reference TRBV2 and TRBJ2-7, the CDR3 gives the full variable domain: EPEVTQTPSHQVTQMGQEVILRCVPISNHLYFYWYRQILGQKVEFLVSFYNNEISEKSEIFDDQFSVERPDGSNFTLKIRSTKLEDSAMYFCASSVGGTYEQYFGPGTRLTVT.

The CDR3 bases that were read are TGTGCCAGCAGTGACCGGGACTACTACGAG. Translated: CASSDRDYYE. The full CDR3 protein is CASSDRDYYEQYF. This chain uses TRBV2 with TRBJ2-7, with 7 bases lining up with TRBD2. The read ends 3 residues shy of where the CDR3 ends; the end is completed using the germline J gene. The CDR3 runs 13 residues. CDR1 is SNHLY, CDR2 FYNNEI, per germline. The trim removed 3 bases at V and 3 bases at J, leaving 2 bases unmatched.

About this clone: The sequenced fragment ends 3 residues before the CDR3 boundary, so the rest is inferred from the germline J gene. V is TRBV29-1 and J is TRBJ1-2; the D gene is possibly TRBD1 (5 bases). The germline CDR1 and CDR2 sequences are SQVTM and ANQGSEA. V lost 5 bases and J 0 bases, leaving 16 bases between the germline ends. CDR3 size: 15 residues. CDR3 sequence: CSVPIYRNSNYGYTF. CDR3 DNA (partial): TGCAGCGTTCCAATCTACAGGAATTCTAACTATGGC.

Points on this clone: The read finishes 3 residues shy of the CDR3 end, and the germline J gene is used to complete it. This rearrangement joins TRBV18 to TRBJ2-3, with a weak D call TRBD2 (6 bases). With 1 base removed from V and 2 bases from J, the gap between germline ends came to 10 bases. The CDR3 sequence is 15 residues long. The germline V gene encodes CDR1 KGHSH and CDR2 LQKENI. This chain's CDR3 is CASSPRGDLTDTQYF. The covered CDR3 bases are TGTGCCAGCTCACCACGGGGGGACCTCACAGATACG. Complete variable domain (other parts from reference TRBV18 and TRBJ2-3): NAGVMQNPRHLVRRRGQEARLRCSPMKGHSHVYWYRQLPEEGLKFMVYLQKENIIDESGMPKERFSAEFPKEGPSILRIQQVVRGDSAAYFCASSPRGDLTDTQYFGPGTRLTVL.

CDR3 in amino acids: CASSLGAGGYTF. CDR3 bases read: TGTGCCAGCAGCTTAGGGGCGGGGGGC. The rearrangement joins TRBV7-3 to TRBJ1-2, with D possibly being TRBD1 (5 bases). The read halts 3 residues ahead of the CDR3 end, with the missing end drawn from the germline J gene. In germline, CDR1 is SGHTA, CDR2 FQGTGA. CDR3 length equals 12 residues.

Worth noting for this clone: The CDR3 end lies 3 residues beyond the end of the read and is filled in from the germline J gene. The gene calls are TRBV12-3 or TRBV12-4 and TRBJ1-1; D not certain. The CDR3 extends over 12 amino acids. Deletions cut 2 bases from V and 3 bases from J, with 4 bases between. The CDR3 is CASSLFDTEAFF. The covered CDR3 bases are TGTGCCAGCAGTTTATTCGACACTGAA.

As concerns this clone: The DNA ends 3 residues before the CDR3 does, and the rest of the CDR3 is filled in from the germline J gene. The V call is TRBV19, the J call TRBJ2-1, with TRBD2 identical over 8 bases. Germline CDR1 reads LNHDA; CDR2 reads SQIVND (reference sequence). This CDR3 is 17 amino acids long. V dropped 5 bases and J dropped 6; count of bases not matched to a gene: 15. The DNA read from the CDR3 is TGTGCCAGTAGTTCTAGTTTTAGCGGGATTGGGGGCAATGAG. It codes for CASSSSFSGIGGNE. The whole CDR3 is CASSSSFSGIGGNEQFF. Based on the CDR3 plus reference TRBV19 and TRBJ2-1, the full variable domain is DGGITQSPKYLFRKEGQNVTLSCEQNLNHDAMYWYRQDPGQGLRLIYYSQIVNDFQKGDIAEGYSVSREKKESFPLTVTSAQKNPTAFYLCASSSSFSGIGGNEQFFGPGTRLTVL.

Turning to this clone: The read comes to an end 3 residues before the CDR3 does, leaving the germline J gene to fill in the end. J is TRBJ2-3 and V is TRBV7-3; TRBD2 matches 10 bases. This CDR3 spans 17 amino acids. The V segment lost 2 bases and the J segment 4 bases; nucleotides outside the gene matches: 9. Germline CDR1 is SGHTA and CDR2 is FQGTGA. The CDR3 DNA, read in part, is TGTGCCAGCAGCTTAGCCCATAGCGGGGGGTCCCCAGATACG. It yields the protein CASSLAHSGGSPDT. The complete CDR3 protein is CASSLAHSGGSPDTQYF.

The CDR3 region is CASSGPGGKCPYEQYF. CDR3 bases read: TGTGCCAGCAGCGGACCGGGGGGAAAATGCCCCTACGAG. This chain uses TRBV7-3 with TRBJ2-7; 7 bases agree with TRBD2. From the germline J gene comes the end of the CDR3, since the read stops 3 residues before it. V lost 5 bases, J lost 2 bases, and 12 bases stayed unmatched. Per the germline V gene, CDR1 is SGHTA and CDR2 is FQGTGA. The length of the CDR3 is 16 residues.

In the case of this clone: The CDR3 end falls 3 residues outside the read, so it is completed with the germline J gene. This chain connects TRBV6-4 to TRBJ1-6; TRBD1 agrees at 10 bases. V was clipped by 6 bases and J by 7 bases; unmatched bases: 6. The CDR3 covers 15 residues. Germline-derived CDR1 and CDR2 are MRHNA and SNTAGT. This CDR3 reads CASRERQGANSPLHF. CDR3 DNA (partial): TGTGCCAGCAGGGAAAGACAGGGGGCGAATTCACCC.

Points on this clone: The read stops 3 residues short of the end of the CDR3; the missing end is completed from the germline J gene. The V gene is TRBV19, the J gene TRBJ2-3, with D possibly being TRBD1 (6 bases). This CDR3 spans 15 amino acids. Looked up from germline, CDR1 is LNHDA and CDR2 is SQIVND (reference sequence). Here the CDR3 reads CASSTGKGDNQPQYF. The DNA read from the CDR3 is TGTGCCAGTAGTACAGGGAAGGGGGACAATCAGCCG. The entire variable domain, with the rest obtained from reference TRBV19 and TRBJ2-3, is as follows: DGGITQSPKYLFRKEGQNVTLSCEQNLNHDAMYWYRQDPGQGLRLIYYSQIVNDFQKGDIAEGYSVSREKKESFPLTVTSAQKNPTAFYLCASSTGKGDNQPQYFGPGTRLTVL.

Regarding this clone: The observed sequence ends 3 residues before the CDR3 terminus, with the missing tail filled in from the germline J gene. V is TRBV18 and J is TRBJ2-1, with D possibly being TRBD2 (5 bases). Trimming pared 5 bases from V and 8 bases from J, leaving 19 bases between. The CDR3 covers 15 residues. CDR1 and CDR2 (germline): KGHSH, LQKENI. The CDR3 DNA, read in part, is TGTGCCAGCTCATCACTTTTGAGCGTTAGCGATGAG. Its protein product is CASSSLLSVSDE. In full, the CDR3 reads CASSSLLSVSDEQFF.